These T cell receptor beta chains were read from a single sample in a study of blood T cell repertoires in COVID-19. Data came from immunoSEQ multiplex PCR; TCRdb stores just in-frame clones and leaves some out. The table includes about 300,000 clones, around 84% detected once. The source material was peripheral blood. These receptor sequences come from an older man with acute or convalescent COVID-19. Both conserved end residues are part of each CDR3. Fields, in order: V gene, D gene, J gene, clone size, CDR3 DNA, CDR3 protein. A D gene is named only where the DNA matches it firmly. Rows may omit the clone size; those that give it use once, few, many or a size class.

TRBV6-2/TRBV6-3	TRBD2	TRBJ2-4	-	TGTGCCAGCAGTTACTCGATGATTAGCGGGAGGGCCCTGGACTTC	CASSYSMISGRALDF
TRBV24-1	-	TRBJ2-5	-	TGTGCCACCAGTGATAGCGATATTCAAGAGACCCAGTACTTC	CATSDSDIQETQYF
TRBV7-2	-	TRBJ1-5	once	TGTGCCAGCAGCTTAGGGGGCTCAGAACAGCCCCAGCATTTT	CASSLGGSEQPQHF
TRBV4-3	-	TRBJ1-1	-	TGCGCCAGCAGCCTCCAACATCCCACTGAAGCTTTCTTT	CASSLQHPTEAFF
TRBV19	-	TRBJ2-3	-	TGTGCCAGTAACGGCGGGATGATCACAGATACGCAGTATTTT	CASNGGMITDTQYF
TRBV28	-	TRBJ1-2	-	TGTGCCAGCGCGCCAGGGCCCAACTATGGCTACACCTTC	CASAPGPNYGYTF
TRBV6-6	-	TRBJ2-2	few	TGTGCCAGCAATGGCAGGGAATCTACGAACACCGGGGAGCTGTTTTTT	CASNGRESTNTGELFF
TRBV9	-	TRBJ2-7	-	TGTGCCAGCAGCGCCTCCACAGGGAGCTCCTACGAGCAGTACTTC	CASSASTGSSYEQYF
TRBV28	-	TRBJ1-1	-	TGTGCCAGCAGAGCCACCCCGTCAGGTAACACTGAAGCTTTCTTT	CASRATPSGNTEAFF
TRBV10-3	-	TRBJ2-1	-	TGTGCCATCAGTGAGTCTTGGGCAGGGGCGAAAAGACGTCTTAGTGAGCAGTTCTTC	CAISESWAGAKRRLSEQFF
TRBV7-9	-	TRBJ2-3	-	TGTGCCAGCAGTGGTCATCGGCGGGTCGCCACAGATACGCAGTATTTT	CASSGHRRVATDTQYF
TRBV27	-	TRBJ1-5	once	TGTGCCAGCAGTCCCGACCGGGGTAATCAGCCCCAGCATTTT	CASSPDRGNQPQHF
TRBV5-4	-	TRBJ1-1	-	TGTGCCAGCAGCCCGGGGGGTACGGACACTGAAGCTTTCTTT	CASSPGGTDTEAFF
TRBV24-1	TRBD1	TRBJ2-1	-	TGTGCCACCAGTGATTTGCACGGACAGGGGAGGGACAATGAGCAGTTCTTC	CATSDLHGQGRDNEQFF
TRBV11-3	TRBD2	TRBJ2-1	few	TGTGCCAGCAGCCTCGGGAGGGGCCCGGGGGATGAGCAGTTCTTC	CASSLGRGPGDEQFF
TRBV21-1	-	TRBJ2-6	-	TGTGCCAGCATCGACAGTTCTGGGGCCAACGTCCTGACTTTC	CASIDSSGANVLTF
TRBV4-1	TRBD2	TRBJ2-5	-	TGCGCCAGCAGCCAAGGGTTAGCGGGGTTACTAGGGGAGACCCAGTACTTC	CASSQGLAGLLGETQYF
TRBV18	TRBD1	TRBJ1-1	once	TGTGCCAGCTCACCCGACAGGGGGACTGAAGCTTTCTTT	CASSPDRGTEAFF
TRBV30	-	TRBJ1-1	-	TGTGCCTGGAGTGTAACCCAGGTCTCTGAAGCTTTCTTT	CAWSVTQVSEAFF
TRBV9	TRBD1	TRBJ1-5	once	TGTGCCAGCAGTGAGACAGGGGAAAATCAGCCCCAGCATTTT	CASSETGENQPQHF
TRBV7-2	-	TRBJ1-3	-	TGTGCCAGCAAGCGGGGGTTGTCTGGAAACACCATATATTTT	CASKRGLSGNTIYF
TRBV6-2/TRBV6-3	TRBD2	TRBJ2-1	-	TGTGCCAGCAGTTACTCGAGGGGACTAGGTAGAAATGAGCAGTTCTTC	CASSYSRGLGRNEQFF
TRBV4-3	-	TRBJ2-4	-	TGCGCCAGCAGCCAAGATTTCGGTTCTTTCGCCATTCAGTACTTC	CASSQDFGSFAIQYF
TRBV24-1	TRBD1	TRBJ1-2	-	TGTGCCACCAGTGAATCAAGACAGGGGACAGTCTATGGCTACACCTTC	CATSESRQGTVYGYTF